A single sample gave rise to the 32 T cell receptor beta chains below, sequenced in a study of vaccination and CD4 T cells after COVID-19 (dated 2022 in TCRdb). The treatment or condition label here, explained by the study, means: roughly ten-day PBMC culture with coronavirus spike peptide pools or control peptides (ViraFEST assay). The protocol used for the library was PCR. TCRdb shows the sequencer as Illumina iSeq 100. DNA from cultured CD4+ T cells underwent TCR sequencing with the Oncomine TCR Beta short-read assay at the Johns Hopkins FTIC core. Starting from the raw public reads, TCRdb applied fastp trimming at Q25, assembled clones with MiXCR and retained in-frame beta chains. Rows with one shared CDR3 protein collapse into an entry with the most common genes and DNA. The table for this sample lists 2,000 to 2,500 distinct CDR3 sequences; less than 35% of them were counted only once. The ten most abundant clones make up 26% of the sample.

For these receptors, no antigen is known. This material consisted of CD4+ T cells from blood, cultured in vitro, taken after SARS-CoV-2 vaccination. All receptors come from a human donor who had recovered from COVID-19.

In its sample, this clonotype was seen a few times. The gene calls are TRBV27 and TRBJ1-6; tentative D call: TRBD1 (6 bases). The CDR3 contains 14 residues. The germline CDR1 and CDR2 sequences are MNHEY and SMNVEV (reference sequence). Trimming left V 0 bases short and J 12 bases short, with 12 bases between. The CDR3: CASSLSIKGGPLHF. DNA for the CDR3: TGTGCCAGCAGTTTATCGATAAAGGGGGGACCCCTCCACTTT.

J is TRBJ1-1 and V is TRBV5-1, with 9 bases matching TRBD1. V lost 4 bases to trimming and J lost 4 bases; unmatched junction nucleotides: 11. The CDR3 is made up of 16 amino acids. CDR1 is SGHRS, CDR2 YFSETQ, per germline. The CDR3 DNA is TGCGCCAGCAGCCCACCGATGCCGGGACAGGGCACTGAAGCTTTCTTT. Translated, it gives CASSPPMPGQGTEAFF. Combining the CDR3 with reference TRBV5-1 and TRBJ1-1 gives the whole variable domain KAGVTQTPRYLIKTRGQQVTLSCSPISGHRSVSWYQQTPGQGLQFLFEYFSETQRNKGNFPGRFSGRQFSNSRSEMNVSTLELGDSALYLCASSPPMPGQGTEAFFGQGTRLTVV.

This clonotype was seen a handful of times. Written as DNA, the CDR3 is TGTGCCATCAGTGTCGGGGGGCGATCCTACGAGCAGTACTTC. This codes for CAISVGGRSYEQYF. The V call is TRBV10-3, the J call TRBJ2-7, with a possible D match to TRBD2 (7 bases). The CDR3 runs to 14 residues. The germline V gene has CDR1 ENHRY and CDR2 SYGVKD. Trimming pared 4 bases from V and 1 base from J, leaving 11 bases between.

The CDR3 here is CASSRRQGDTQYF. The CDR3 coding sequence is TGTGCCAGCAGCCGCCGACAGGGGGATACGCAGTATTTT. The chain is built from TRBV7-3 and TRBJ2-3, with 8 bases lining up with TRBD1. This CDR3 comprises 13 residues. V was clipped by 5 bases and J by 6 bases; unmatched bases: 4. The germline V gene has CDR1 SGHTA and CDR2 FQGTGA. The complete variable domain, with remaining parts taken from reference TRBV7-3 and TRBJ2-3, reads GAGVSQTPSNKVTEKGKYVELRCDPISGHTALYWYRQSLGQGPEFLIYFQGTGAADDSGLPNDRFFAVRPEGSVSTLKIQRTERGDSAVYLCASSRRQGDTQYFGPGTRLTVL.

This clonotype was counted a few times. The genes are TRBV7-6 and TRBJ2-1, with 8 positions matching TRBD2. The length of the CDR3 is 16 residues. Germline-derived CDR1 and CDR2 are SGHVS and FNYEAQ. V lost 1 base to trimming and J lost 7 bases; unmatched junction nucleotides: 9. The CDR3 bases are TGTGCCAGCAGCTTAGGCGATTTACTAGCGGCAAATGAGCAGTTCTTC. It specifies CASSLGDLLAANEQFF.

This clonotype is medium-sized within its sample. The genes are TRBV20-1 and TRBJ2-7; D unresolved. The CDR3 covers 12 residues. Trimming pared 5 bases from V and 7 bases from J, leaving 15 bases between. Per the germline V gene, CDR1 is DFQATT and CDR2 is SNEGSKA (reference sequence). This chain's CDR3 is CSADRSFREQYF. The DNA for the CDR3 is TGCAGTGCTGACCGGTCATTTAGGGAGCAGTACTTC.

The V call is TRBV6-1, the J call TRBJ2-7, with TRBD2 matching 8 bases. There are 13 residues in the CDR3. The germline gives CDR1 MNHNS, CDR2 SASEGT. V lost 8 bases and J lost 2; bases outside the gene matches: 5. CDR3 amino acids: CASSLAGTYEQYF. The CDR3 DNA sequence: TGTGCCAGCTCCTTAGCGGGGACCTACGAGCAGTACTTC.

The chain employs TRBV19 and TRBJ1-2, with D hard to call. V gave up 3 bases and J gave up 8 bases, with 13 bases separating them. This CDR3 is built from 13 residues. Germline CDR1 reads LNHDA; CDR2 reads SQIVND (reference sequence). This CDR3 is CASSIDALGGYTF. The CDR3 bases are TGTGCCAGTAGTATCGACGCCCTAGGCGGCTACACCTTC.

By sample share, this clonotype is large (0.1 to 1%). The CDR3 nucleotides are TGTGCCAGCAGCTTACAAATAGGTGGGCCAGATACGCAGTATTTT. This sequence encodes CASSLQIGGPDTQYF. The chain links TRBV7-9 to TRBJ2-3; D is undetermined. CDR3 size: 15 residues. V was pared by 2 bases and J by 4 bases, with 13 bases between. Germline V gives CDR1 SEHNR, CDR2 FQNEAQ (reference sequence). Full variable domain (remainder filled in from reference TRBV7-9 and TRBJ2-3): DTGVSQNPRHKITKRGQNVTFRCDPISEHNRLYWYRQTLGQGPEFLTYFQNEAQLEKSRLLSDRFSAERPKGSFSTLEIQRTEQGDSAMYLCASSLQIGGPDTQYFGPGTRLTVL.

The V gene is TRBV7-2, the J gene TRBJ2-2, with D maybe TRBD1 (6 bases). The CDR3 has 18 amino acids. The germline V gene has CDR1 SGHTA and CDR2 FQGNSA. The V end lost 2 bases, the J end lost 4 bases, and 20 bases lay between the germline ends. CDR3 residues: CASSLTLHRPGATGELFF. DNA for the CDR3: TGTGCCAGCAGCTTAACCCTCCACAGACCAGGGGCCACCGGGGAGCTGTTTTTT.

This clonotype turned up a few times. The J gene is TRBJ1-2, the V gene TRBV6-1; maybe TRBD1 (6 bases). The germline V gene has CDR1 MNHNS and CDR2 SASEGT. With 7 bases removed from V and 4 bases from J, the gap between germline ends came to 19 bases. CDR3 length: 15 amino acids. The CDR3 sequence is CASNSRAGQLYGYTF. The CDR3 DNA follows: TGTGCCAGCAACTCTCGCGCCGGACAGCTCTATGGCTACACCTTC.

This chain connects TRBV7-9 to TRBJ1-1, with no clear D. Looked up from germline, CDR1 is SEHNR and CDR2 is FQNEAQ (reference sequence). CDR3 length: 15 residues. Between the trimmed V and J ends, which lost 5 bases and 1 base, there was a span of 14 bases. CDR3 protein: CASSPEQSRNTEAFF. The CDR3, as DNA: TGTGCCAGCAGCCCCGAGCAGTCGAGGAACACTGAAGCTTTCTTT.

This clonotype is labeled medium-sized. The chain links TRBV20-1 to TRBJ2-7; maybe TRBD1 (5 bases). This CDR3 spans 14 amino acids. The V and J ends lost 1 base and 1 base respectively, with 11 bases between them. Per germline, CDR1 DFQATT and CDR2 SNEGSKA (reference sequence). The CDR3: CSARVVPGSYEQYF. CDR3 DNA: TGCAGTGCTAGAGTTGTTCCAGGGTCCTACGAGCAGTACTTC.

The sample holds a few counts of this clonotype. The rearrangement uses TRBV24-1 and TRBJ2-1; D may be TRBD1 (6 bases). In germline, CDR1 is KGHDR, CDR2 SFDVKD. The CDR3 length is 15 residues. V gave up 7 bases and J gave up 5 bases, with 17 bases separating them. CDR3 sequence: CATSKSGVIDNEQFF. CDR3 coding DNA: TGTGCCACCAGCAAATCAGGGGTCATAGACAATGAGCAGTTCTTC.

The chain is built from TRBV6-1 and TRBJ2-6; D uncertain. The CDR3 has 14 residues. The germline gives CDR1 MNHNS, CDR2 SASEGT. V was pared by 11 bases and J by 0 bases, with 11 bases between. CDR3 bases: TGTGCCCTAGGACGGTCCTCTGGGGCCAACGTCCTGACTTTC. It translates to CALGRSSGANVLTF.

By share of the sample, this clonotype is medium-sized. The rearrangement links TRBV20-1 to TRBJ2-7; D is possibly TRBD2 (5 bases). Germline assignment: CDR1 DFQATT and CDR2 SNEGSKA (reference sequence). There are 14 residues in the CDR3. Trimming cost V 3 bases and J 0 bases, with 12 bases left between them. CDR3 loop: CSARIRGSSYEQYF. The CDR3 nucleotides are TGCAGTGCTAGGATCCGGGGAAGCTCCTACGAGCAGTACTTC.

V usage is TRBV5-1 and J usage is TRBJ1-1; perhaps TRBD1 as D (6 bases). Trimming took off 0 bases at V and 0 bases at J, with 12 bases between the two ends. The germline gives CDR1 SGHRS, CDR2 YFSETQ. This CDR3 is 16 amino acids long. The CDR3 nucleotides read TGCGCCAGCAGCTTGGTCCCGGGGGACATGAACACTGAAGCTTTCTTT. Protein: CASSLVPGDMNTEAFF.

By share of the sample, this clonotype is medium-sized. The chain uses TRBV7-8 and TRBJ2-7; 10 nucleotides match TRBD1. This CDR3 is 13 amino acids long. V was clipped by 5 bases and J by 9 bases; unmatched bases: 7. Germline V gene lookup returns CDR1 SGHVS and CDR2 FQNEAQ. As DNA, the CDR3 is TGTGCCAGCAGCCCGGGACAGGGGACGGGGCAGTACTTC. Translation gives CASSPGQGTGQYF.

This clonotype was seen more than once but under ten times. The chain has TRBV20-1 and TRBJ1-2; 10 nucleotides line up with TRBD1. J gave up 6 bases and V 5 bases, and 9 bases lay outside the gene matches. CDR1 DFQATT and CDR2 SNEGSKA come from the germline V gene (reference sequence). This CDR3 has 14 amino acids. CDR3 sequence reads: CSAGGGQGRHGYTF. In DNA, the CDR3 is TGCAGTGCTGGGGGGGGACAGGGGCGCCATGGCTACACCTTC.

The DNA for the CDR3 is TGTGCCAGCAGCCAACGACGAGACACTGAAGCTTTCTTT. Translation gives CASSQRRDTEAFF. The chain links TRBV7-3 to TRBJ1-1, with unresolved D. This CDR3 contains 13 residues. Germline assignment: CDR1 SGHTA and CDR2 FQGTGA. V gave up 5 bases and J gave up 3 bases, with 10 bases separating them. Based on the CDR3 plus reference TRBV7-3 and TRBJ1-1, the full variable domain is GAGVSQTPSNKVTEKGKYVELRCDPISGHTALYWYRQSLGQGPEFLIYFQGTGAADDSGLPNDRFFAVRPEGSVSTLKIQRTERGDSAVYLCASSQRRDTEAFFGQGTRLTVV.

By frequency in the sample, this clonotype is medium-sized. The chain combines TRBV24-1 with TRBJ2-5; 10 positions match TRBD1. The CDR3 covers 15 residues. The germline V gene has CDR1 KGHDR and CDR2 SFDVKD. The J segment lost 4 bases and the V segment lost 10 bases, leaving 11 bases of the junction unmatched. CDR3 DNA: TGTGCCACTCCTCCGGGACAGGGGTCGCGAGAGACCCAGTACTTC. Residues: CATPPGQGSRETQYF.

The rearrangement joins TRBV5-1 to TRBJ1-2; maybe TRBD1 (5 bases). Between the trimmed V and J ends, which lost 4 bases and 4 bases, there was a span of 26 bases. The CDR3 sequence is 18 residues long. Per the germline V gene, CDR1 is SGHRS and CDR2 is YFSETQ. The CDR3 loop is CASSKRAGALSTSYGYTF. In DNA form, the CDR3 reads TGCGCCAGCAGCAAAAGGGCCGGGGCGCTCTCCACATCCTATGGCTACACCTTC. The whole variable domain, remainder taken from reference TRBV5-1 and TRBJ1-2, is KAGVTQTPRYLIKTRGQQVTLSCSPISGHRSVSWYQQTPGQGLQFLFEYFSETQRNKGNFPGRFSGRQFSNSRSEMNVSTLELGDSALYLCASSKRAGALSTSYGYTFGSGTRLTVV.

This clonotype is deemed medium-sized. V and J are TRBV7-9 and TRBJ2-7; 12 positions match TRBD2. Germline CDR1 SEHNR, CDR2 FQNEAQ (reference sequence). CDR3 length: 16 amino acids. With V trimmed by 5 bases and J by 1 base, 6 bases remained unmatched. CDR3 in amino acids: CASSRGTSGFSYEQYF. The CDR3 DNA reads as TGTGCCAGCAGCCGTGGGACTAGCGGGTTTTCCTACGAGCAGTACTTC. Variable domain in full (rest from reference TRBV7-9 and TRBJ2-7): DTGVSQNPRHKITKRGQNVTFRCDPISEHNRLYWYRQTLGQGPEFLTYFQNEAQLEKSRLLSDRFSAERPKGSFSTLEIQRTEQGDSAMYLCASSRGTSGFSYEQYFGPGTRLTVT.

This clonotype was seen only a few times. This sequence joins TRBV7-2 and TRBJ1-1; perhaps TRBD1 as D (5 bases). In germline, CDR1 is SGHTA, CDR2 FQGNSA. This CDR3 is 14 amino acids long. Trimming stripped 4 bases from V and 4 bases from J, with 13 bases between. The CDR3 reads CASSSRKGSTEAFF. CDR3 coding DNA: TGTGCCAGCAGCTCACGGAAGGGGAGCACTGAAGCTTTCTTT.

This clonotype is judged large (0.1 to 1%). V is TRBV6-1 and J is TRBJ1-2, with D perhaps TRBD1 (6 bases). Deletions cut 3 bases from V and 4 bases from J, with 15 bases between. The CDR3 is 15 amino acids. The germline V gene has CDR1 MNHNS and CDR2 SASEGT. The CDR3 DNA reads TGTGCCAGCAGTGATCGACCCGGGACACCCTATGGCTACACCTTC. This gives the protein CASSDRPGTPYGYTF.

The chain uses TRBV28 and TRBJ1-1; D is ambiguous. Germline V gene data show CDR1 as MDHEN and CDR2 as SYDVKM. Trimming left V 2 bases short and J 3 bases short, with 13 bases between. This CDR3 region has 15 residues. The CDR3 nucleotides read TGTGCCAGCAGTTTAGTTACCAGCGAACACACTGAAGCTTTCTTT. Amino acids: CASSLVTSEHTEAFF. Full variable domain (remainder filled in from reference TRBV28 and TRBJ1-1): DVKVTQSSRYLVKRTGEKVFLECVQDMDHENMFWYRQDPGLGLRLIYFSYDVKMKEKGDIPEGYSVSREKKERFSLILESASTNQTSMYLCASSLVTSEHTEAFFGQGTRLTVV.

The CDR3 DNA follows: TGCGCCAGCAGCCAAGAGGGGAACAGTTCACCCCTCCACTTT. Encoded protein: CASSQEGNSSPLHF. V and J are TRBV4-3 and TRBJ1-6, with no clear D. The CDR3 consists of 14 residues. CDR1 and CDR2 (germline): LGHNA, YSLEER. The ends were cut back, 0 bases at V and 9 bases at J, with 9 bases in the middle.

The sample holds a few counts of this clonotype. This sequence joins TRBV7-2 and TRBJ1-5, with a possible D match to TRBD1 (5 bases). Germline V gene lookup returns CDR1 SGHTA and CDR2 FQGNSA. Trimming cost V 5 bases and J 4 bases, with 15 bases left between them. The CDR3 extends over 15 amino acids. As DNA, the CDR3 is TGTGCCAGCAGCGTTAAAAGTGGGGGGAATCAGCCCCAGCATTTT. Its protein product is CASSVKSGGNQPQHF.

V and J are TRBV5-4 and TRBJ1-2; D unresolved. V was cut by 5 bases and J by 6 bases, with 8 bases left in between. The CDR3 has 11 amino acids. Per the germline V gene, CDR1 is SGHNT and CDR2 is YYREEE (reference sequence). The CDR3 reads CASRHRDGYTF. CDR3 DNA sequence: TGTGCCAGCAGACACAGAGATGGCTACACCTTC.

The table lists this clonotype with a few counts. The J gene is TRBJ1-2, the V gene TRBV7-3; possibly TRBD1 for D (5 bases). The CDR3 sequence is 19 residues long. Trimming removed 8 bases from V and 1 base from J, with 29 bases in between. Germline values: CDR1 SGHTA, CDR2 FQGTGA. CDR3 in amino acids: CASQTKGPSIQNYNYGYTF. CDR3 nucleotides: TGTGCCAGCCAAACGAAGGGGCCCTCGATCCAGAACTATAACTATGGCTACACCTTC.

This clonotype counts as medium-sized. The V call is TRBV7-9, the J call TRBJ1-6; 8 positions match TRBD1. V shed 3 bases, J shed 5 bases, and the junction held 3 bases outside the gene matches. The CDR3 spans 15 residues. Germline CDR1 and CDR2: SEHNR and FQNEAQ (reference sequence). The CDR3 nucleotides are TGTGCCAGCAGCTTGGCAGGGGGCGATAATTCACCCCTCCACTTT. Encoded protein: CASSLAGGDNSPLHF.

This clonotype is classed as medium-sized. The rearrangement joins TRBV20-1 to TRBJ1-6, with D perhaps TRBD1 (5 bases). Germline assignment: CDR1 DFQATT and CDR2 SNEGSKA (reference sequence). The length of the CDR3 is 15 residues. V lost 6 bases and J lost 10, with 22 bases in between. CDR3 nucleotides: TGCAGTGCCCCTTTCTCTATGGGGGGATCCTCACCCCTCCACTTT. It specifies CSAPFSMGGSSPLHF.